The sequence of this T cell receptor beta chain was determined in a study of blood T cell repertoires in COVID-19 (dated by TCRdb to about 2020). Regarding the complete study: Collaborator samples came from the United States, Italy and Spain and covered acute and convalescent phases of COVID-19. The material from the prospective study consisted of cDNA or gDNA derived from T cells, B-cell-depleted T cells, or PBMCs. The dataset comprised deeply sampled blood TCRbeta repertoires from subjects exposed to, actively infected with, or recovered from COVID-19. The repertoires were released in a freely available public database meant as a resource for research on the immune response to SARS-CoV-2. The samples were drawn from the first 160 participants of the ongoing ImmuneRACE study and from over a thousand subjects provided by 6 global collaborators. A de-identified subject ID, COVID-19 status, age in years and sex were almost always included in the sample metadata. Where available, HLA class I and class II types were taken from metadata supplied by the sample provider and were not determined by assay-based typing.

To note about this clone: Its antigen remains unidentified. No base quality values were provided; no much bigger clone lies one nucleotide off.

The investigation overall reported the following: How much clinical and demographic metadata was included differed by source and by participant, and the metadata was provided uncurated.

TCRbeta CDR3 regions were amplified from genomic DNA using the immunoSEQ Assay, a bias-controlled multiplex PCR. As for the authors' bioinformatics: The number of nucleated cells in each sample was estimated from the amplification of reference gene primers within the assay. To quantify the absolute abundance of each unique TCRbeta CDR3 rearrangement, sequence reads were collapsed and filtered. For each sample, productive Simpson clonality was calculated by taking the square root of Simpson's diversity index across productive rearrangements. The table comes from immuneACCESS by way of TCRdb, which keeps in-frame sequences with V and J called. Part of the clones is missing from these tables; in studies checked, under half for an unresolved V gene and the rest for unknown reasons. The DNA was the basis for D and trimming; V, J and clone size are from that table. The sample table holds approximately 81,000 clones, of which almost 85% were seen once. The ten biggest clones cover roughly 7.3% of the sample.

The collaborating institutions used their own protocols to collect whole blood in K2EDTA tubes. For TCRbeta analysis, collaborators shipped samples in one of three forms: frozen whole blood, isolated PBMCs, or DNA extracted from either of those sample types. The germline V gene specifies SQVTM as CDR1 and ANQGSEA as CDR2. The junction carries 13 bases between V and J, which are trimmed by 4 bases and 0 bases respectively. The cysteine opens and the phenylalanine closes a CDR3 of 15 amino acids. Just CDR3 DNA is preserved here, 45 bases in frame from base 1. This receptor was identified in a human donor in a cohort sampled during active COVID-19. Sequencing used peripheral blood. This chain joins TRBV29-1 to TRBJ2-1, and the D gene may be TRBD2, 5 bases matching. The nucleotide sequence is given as TGCAGCGTTGGGGGAGCCTTTAGCTCCTACAATGAGCAGTTCTTC. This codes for CSVGGAFSSYNEQFF.